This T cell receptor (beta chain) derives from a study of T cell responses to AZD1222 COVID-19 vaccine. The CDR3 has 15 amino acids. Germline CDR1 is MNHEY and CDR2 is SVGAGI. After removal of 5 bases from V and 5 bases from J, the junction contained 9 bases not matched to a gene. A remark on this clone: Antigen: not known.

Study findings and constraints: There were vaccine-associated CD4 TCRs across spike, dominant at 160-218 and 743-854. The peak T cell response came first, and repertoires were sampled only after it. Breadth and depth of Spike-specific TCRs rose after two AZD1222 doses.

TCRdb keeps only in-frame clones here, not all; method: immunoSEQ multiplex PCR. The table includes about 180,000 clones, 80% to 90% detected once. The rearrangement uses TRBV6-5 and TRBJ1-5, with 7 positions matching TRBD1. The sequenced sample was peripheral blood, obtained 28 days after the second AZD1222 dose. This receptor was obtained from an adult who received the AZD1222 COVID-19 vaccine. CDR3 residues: CASSTSTGADQPQHF. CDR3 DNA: TGTGCCAGCAGTACATCCACAGGGGCGGATCAGCCCCAGCATTTT.